The clone carrying this T cell receptor beta chain occurred many times. This may be a read error: a much more frequent sequence differs by one nucleotide. TCRdb ran MiXCR on the PCR reads and lists one entry per CDR3 protein. The sample gives about 2,800 distinct CDR3 sequences, just under 15% of which show up once; roughly 28% is in the top ten. CDR3 size: 14 residues. The V end was cut by 5 bases, the J end by 7 bases, with 18 bases between. Germline CDR1 reads SGHAT; CDR2 reads FQNNGV. The data derive from a study of tumor-infiltrating lymphocytes in oesophageal squamous cell carcinoma. Sequencing was performed on esophageal tumor tissue. The J gene is TRBJ2-7, the V gene TRBV11-2; possible D gene TRBD1, 6 bases. This TCR was sampled from a male donor with esophageal squamous cell carcinoma. As DNA, the CDR3 is TGTGCCAGCAGCCGGACAGAACTCCCTAATGAGCAGTACTTC. Its protein product is CASSRTELPNEQYF.